This is a list of T cell receptor beta chains from one sample in a study of cytomegalovirus exposure and HLA in healthy donors. Method: immunoSEQ multiplex PCR; TCRdb's copy keeps in-frame clones and lacks some. The data show 100,000 to 150,000 clones, roughly 68% seen once. The specimen sequenced was PBMCs. Every receptor here comes from a woman in her 50s in good health and CMV-seropositive. Each CDR3 is given with its conserved first and last residue. The D gene is left open where the match is weak. Not every row has a clone size; where given, it reads once, few, many or a size class.

V	D	size	J	CDR3	DNA
TRBV4-1	TRBD1	few	TRBJ2-3	CASSRLQGAGGTDTQYF	TGCGCCAGCAGCCGCCTACAGGGGGCTGGGGGCACAGATACGCAGTATTTT
TRBV10-3	.	.	TRBJ1-4	CAISGSKGGEKLFF	TGTGCCATCAGTGGTTCCAAGGGCGGGGAAAAACTGTTTTTT
TRBV2	TRBD1	.	TRBJ1-6	CASSLSWDRRTSPLHF	TGTGCCAGCTCCCTGTCCTGGGACAGGCGGACTTCACCCCTCCACTTT
TRBV27	.	.	TRBJ1-6	CASSFLGDSPLHF	TGTGCCAGCAGTTTCCTGGGAGATTCACCCCTCCACTTT
TRBV6-5	.	.	TRBJ1-3	CASRQTGVSGNTIYF	TGTGCCAGCAGGCAGACAGGAGTCTCTGGAAACACCATATATTTT
TRBV7-7	.	once	TRBJ2-2	CASSPDSFANTGELFF	TGTGCCAGCAGCCCGGACTCGTTCGCGAACACCGGGGAGCTGTTTTTT
TRBV19	.	.	TRBJ1-4	CASPTYRATNEKLFF	TGTGCCAGCCCGACGTACAGGGCAACTAATGAAAAACTGTTTTTT
TRBV7-9	TRBD2	few	TRBJ2-3	CASSRGTSGTDTQYF	TGTGCCAGCAGCCGCGGGACTAGCGGCACAGATACGCAGTATTTT
TRBV7-3	TRBD2	.	TRBJ2-2	CASSPKGQGRPSGGKGTGELFF	TGTGCCAGCAGCCCAAAGGGACAGGGTAGGCCTAGCGGGGGGAAGGGCACCGGGGAGCTGTTTTTT
TRBV5-1	.	.	TRBJ2-7	CASSLIFFRPNYEQYF	TGCGCCAGCAGCTTGATCTTCTTCAGGCCGAACTACGAGCAGTACTTC
TRBV4-2	.	.	TRBJ2-7	CASSQELLGRGMTYEQYF	TGTGCCAGCAGCCAAGAATTATTAGGCAGGGGCATGACCTACGAGCAGTACTTC
TRBV18	TRBD1	.	TRBJ1-2	CASSLGTGVYGYTF	TGTGCCAGCTCACTAGGTACAGGGGTCTATGGCTACACCTTC
TRBV5-1	TRBD2	.	TRBJ2-3	CASNWRGAETDTQYF	TGCGCCAGCAACTGGCGGGGGGCAGAAACAGATACGCAGTATTTT
TRBV28	TRBD2	.	TRBJ2-3	CASSPSGTSVDTQYF	TGTGCCAGCAGTCCCTCCGGGACTAGCGTAGATACGCAGTATTTT
TRBV2	.	.	TRBJ2-7	CATYERIREQYF	TGTGCCACCTATGAGCGAATCCGCGAGCAGTACTTC
TRBV7-8	TRBD1	.	TRBJ2-3	CASSFRGRSTDTQYF	TGTGCCAGCAGCTTTAGGGGGCGAAGCACAGATACGCAGTATTTT
TRBV5-1	.	.	TRBJ1-4	CASSLVSGDYEKLFF	TGCGCCAGCAGCTTGGTCTCAGGGGATTATGAAAAACTGTTTTTT
TRBV4-3	.	.	TRBJ1-3	CASSQGTGLGNTIYF	TGCGCCAGCAGCCAAGGCACAGGGCTCGGAAACACCATATATTTT
TRBV2	TRBD1	.	TRBJ2-7	CASNLQGAGAYEQYF	TGTGCCAGCAACTTACAGGGGGCTGGGGCCTACGAGCAGTACTTC
TRBV5-1	.	.	TRBJ1-2	CASSLAGYGYTF	TGCGCCAGCAGCTTGGCCGGCTATGGCTACACCTTC
TRBV27	TRBD1	.	TRBJ1-1	CASSSPQGGSYEAFF	TGTGCCAGCAGTTCGCCCCAGGGGGGATCCTATGAAGCTTTCTTT
TRBV19	TRBD1	.	TRBJ1-3	CASRRQGTSGNTIYF	TGTGCCAGCAGACGACAGGGAACCTCTGGAAACACCATATATTTT
TRBV15	.	.	TRBJ2-6	CATSRDSLSGANVLTF	TGTGCCACCAGCAGAGATTCCTTATCTGGGGCCAACGTCCTGACTTTC
TRBV7-2	.	.	TRBJ1-2	CASSDRRNNYGCTF	TGTGCCAGCAGCGACAGGAGAAATAACTATGGCTGCACCTTC
TRBV2	.	.	TRBJ1-6	CASSRSREYNSPLHF	TGTGCCAGCAGTAGAAGCCGGGAATATAATTCACCCCTCCACTTT
TRBV7-3	.	.	TRBJ2-3	CASSLGTSTDTQYF	TGTGCCAGCAGCCTCGGGACTAGCACAGATACGCAGTATTTT
TRBV5-1	TRBD1	.	TRBJ2-7	CASSLAGTGTYEQYF	TGCGCCAGCAGCTTGGCTGGGACAGGGACCTACGAGCAGTACTTC
TRBV6-5	.	.	TRBJ1-2	CASSYSPRGFGYTF	TGTGCCAGCAGTTACTCCCCGCGGGGGTTTGGCTACACCTTC
TRBV6-5	TRBD1	.	TRBJ2-7	CASTSAQGYYEQYF	TGTGCCAGCACCTCGGCACAGGGGTATTACGAGCAGTACTTC
TRBV6-1	TRBD2	.	TRBJ2-7	CASSEGGGAYEQYF	TGTGCCAGCAGTGAAGGCGGGGGAGCCTACGAGCAGTACTTC
TRBV7-9	.	few	TRBJ1-6	CASSPGQTIYNSPLHF	TGTGCCAGCAGTCCTGGACAGACGATCTATAATTCACCCCTCCACTTT
TRBV28	TRBD1	.	TRBJ2-2	CASSAPLAGGTGELFF	TGTGCCAGCAGTGCCCCCCTAGCAGGGGGCACCGGGGAGCTGTTTTTT
TRBV21-1	.	.	TRBJ2-3	CASSARATDTQYF	TGTGCCAGCAGCGCCAGGGCGACAGATACGCAGTATTTT
TRBV9	TRBD2	.	TRBJ2-3	CASSAPISGGTSTDTQYF	TGTGCCAGCAGCGCTCCGATTAGCGGGGGGACCAGCACAGATACGCAGTATTTT
TRBV5-1	.	.	TRBJ2-1	CASSYGQQLVNEQFF	TGCGCCAGCAGCTACGGACAGCAGTTAGTCAATGAGCAGTTCTTC
TRBV2	TRBD1	.	TRBJ1-6	CASSGRGQGKNSPLHF	TGTGCCAGCAGTGGCCGGGGACAGGGGAAAAATTCACCCCTCCACTTT